Given below is one TCR beta chain in context. Its matching antigen is unknown. Profiles of TCR beta VDJ and CDR3 were generated from a genomic DNA template. Via MiXCR, TCRdb re-called the reads, giving one row per CDR3 protein. Among roughly 160,000 distinct CDR3 sequences listed, 71% were seen once. Patients who underwent sequencing had shown CD8+CD57+ cell expansion by flow cytometry. This record belongs to a study of CD8+CD57+ T cells in acquired aplastic anemia. Study-wide points: The study identified 25 to 30 CD8+ CDR3 sequences shared by patients and controls.

CDR1 and CDR2 from the germline V gene are SGHVS and FQNEAQ. With 4 bases clipped from V and 4 bases from J, the junction kept 4 bases outside the gene matches. The CDR3 contains 15 residues. The material sequenced was sorted CD4+, CD8+, or CD8+CD57+ T cells (not recorded which) from PBMCs. The TCR originated in a human donor with aplastic anemia. This chain connects TRBV7-8 to TRBJ1-1, with TRBD1 identical over 12 bases. CDR3 sequence: CASSSTGQGATEAFF. In nucleotides, the CDR3 is TGTGCCAGCAGCTCGACGGGACAGGGGGCCACTGAAGCTTTCTTT.